The rows below give T cell receptor beta chains drawn from one sample of a study of T cell responses to AZD1222 COVID-19 vaccine. The table came from immunoSEQ multiplex PCR; TCRdb's copy has only in-frame clones and leaves some out. The repertoire has approximately 150,000 clones, roughly 91% of them found once; the top ten carry around 1.4%. Sequenced here: peripheral blood, sampled on day 0 of AZD1222 vaccination. The receptors were gathered from an adult in good health. The CDR3 runs from the conserved cysteine through the conserved F or W. A D gene is named only where the DNA matches it firmly. Only some rows state a clone size, as once, few, many or a class for expanded clones.

. TRBD1 TRBJ1-4 TRBV3-1/TRBV3-2 TGTGCCAGCAGCCAAGTTACAGGCGCGCAGGGGGCAACTAATGAAAAACTGTTTTTT CASSQVTGAQGATNEKLFF
. . TRBJ2-5 TRBV5-1 TGCGCCAGCAGCTTGGGGCAGAACCAAGAGACCCAGTACTTC CASSLGQNQETQYF
. . TRBJ1-1 TRBV4-3 TGCGCCAGCAGCCAAGATATATCGGGGGGAGGGACTGAAGCTTTCTTT CASSQDISGGGTEAFF
. TRBD1 TRBJ2-5 TRBV19 TGTGCCAGTAGTCCGGACAGGGAAGAGACCCAGTACTTC CASSPDREETQYF
once . TRBJ1-2 TRBV7-6 TGTGCCAGCAGCGCAGTAGAGCTCCTGAGGGATGGCTACACCTTC CASSAVELLRDGYTF
. TRBD2 TRBJ2-1 TRBV29-1 TGCAGCGGGAACCAGGGGGGACTAGCGGGAGGGCCCCACAATGAGCAGTTCTTC CSGNQGGLAGGPHNEQFF
. . TRBJ1-1 TRBV30 TGTGCCTGGAGTATAGGGATCGGCACTGAAGCTTTCTTT CAWSIGIGTEAFF
. . TRBJ1-1 TRBV11-3 TGTGCCAGCAGCTTTTGGGACAACACTGAAGCTTTCTTT CASSFWDNTEAFF
. . TRBJ1-5 TRBV19 TGTGCCAGTAGTATTTCCGGAGGGGAACGTAGCAATCAGCCCCAGCATTTT CASSISGGERSNQPQHF
. . TRBJ1-5 TRBV19 TGTGCCAGTAGTATAGACAGGGAAGATCAGCCCCAGCATTTT CASSIDREDQPQHF
. . TRBJ2-3 TRBV29-1 TGCAGCGTTGTAGGTCTGATCACAGATACGCAGTATTTT CSVVGLITDTQYF
. TRBD2 TRBJ2-1 TRBV11-3 TGTGCCAGCAGCTTAGATATAGGAGGGGGACTAGCGGGTCGCAATGAGCAGTTCTTC CASSLDIGGGLAGRNEQFF
. . TRBJ1-2 TRBV6-4 TGTGCCAGCAGTGAGATATACAGGGTCGGTGGCTACACCTTC CASSEIYRVGGYTF
. TRBD2 TRBJ2-7 TRBV4-1 TGCGCCAGCAGCCAAGATTTCCCTAGCGGGACGGGTGAGCAGTACTTC CASSQDFPSGTGEQYF
. TRBD2 TRBJ2-5 TRBV9 TGTGCCAGCAGCGTCCAGACTAGCGGGGGTGAGACCCAGTACTTC CASSVQTSGGETQYF
once TRBD1 TRBJ1-1 TRBV19 TGTGCCAGTAGTATCGGGGGACAGGGGGCGGGTACTGAAGCTTTCTTT CASSIGGQGAGTEAFF
few . TRBJ2-7 TRBV2 TGTGCCAGCAGTGAGCGGCAGCTACAATCCTACGAGCAGTACTTC CASSERQLQSYEQYF
. . TRBJ1-1 TRBV7-3 TGTGCCAGCAGCCCACCCATGAACACTGAAGCTTTCTTT CASSPPMNTEAFF
. TRBD1 TRBJ1-5 TRBV6-2/TRBV6-3 TGTGCCAGCAGTTCGGGACAGGTTCAGCCCCAGCATTTT CASSSGQVQPQHF
. TRBD1 TRBJ2-2 TRBV6-5 TGTGCCAGCAGTTACTCGTGGACAGGGAACACCGGGGAGCTGTTTTTT CASSYSWTGNTGELFF
. TRBD2 TRBJ2-1 TRBV30 TGTGCCTGGACCGGGACTAGCGCCCACAATGAGCAGTTCTTC CAWTGTSAHNEQFF
. TRBD2 TRBJ2-1 TRBV19 TGTGCCAGTTGTGGGACTAGCATATCTAATGAGCAGTTCTTC CASCGTSISNEQFF
. . TRBJ2-6 TRBV29-1 TGCAGCGTTGTGGCCACTTCAGTTTCCTCTGGGGCCAACGTCCTGACTTTC CSVVATSVSSGANVLTF
. . TRBJ1-2 TRBV10-2 TGCGCCAGCAGTGAGGGTCTAAACTATGGCTACACCTTC CASSEGLNYGYTF
. . TRBJ2-3 TRBV12-3/TRBV12-4 TGTGCCAGCAGGGGTTCGGGAGATACGCAGTATTTT CASRGSGDTQYF
once . TRBJ1-5 TRBV10-2 TGCGCCAGCAGTGAGTCGGAGGGGTGGTATAGCAATCAGCCCCAGCATTTT CASSESEGWYSNQPQHF
. . TRBJ1-3 TRBV3-1/TRBV3-2 TGTGCCAGCAGCCAAGTAGGGCAGGGATACTCTGGAAACACCATATATTTT CASSQVGQGYSGNTIYF
. TRBD1 TRBJ1-4 TRBV29-1 TGCAGCGTTCCCGGGACAGGGAGGGATTATGAAAAACTGTTTTTT CSVPGTGRDYEKLFF
. . TRBJ2-2 TRBV10-3 TGTGCCATCAGTGAGCCCTCGTGGAACACCGGGGAGCTGTTTTTT CAISEPSWNTGELFF
once . TRBJ2-5 TRBV2 TGTGCCAGCAGGGTGGACTCCGGACAAGAGACCCAGTACTTC CASRVDSGQETQYF
. TRBD2 TRBJ2-3 TRBV11-1 TGTGCCAGCAGCTTAGGCGGGCTAGCGGGGCGAGATACGCAGTATTTT CASSLGGLAGRDTQYF
. . TRBJ2-7 TRBV6-1 TGTGCCAGCAGTGTAGCGGAGATCCTCTACGAGCAGTACTTC CASSVAEILYEQYF
. TRBD2 TRBJ2-2 TRBV4-2 TGTGCCAGCAGCCTGGCGGGGGAGAGGGGAACCGGGGAGCTGTTTTTT CASSLAGERGTGELFF
. TRBD1 TRBJ1-2 TRBV5-6 TGTGCCAGCAGCTTGGGTGGACAGGGGAATTATGGCTACACCTTC CASSLGGQGNYGYTF
. . TRBJ2-5 TRBV6-5 TGTGCCAGCAGTTACACCGGGGGTGCGGAGACCCAGTACTTC CASSYTGGAETQYF
. . TRBJ1-3 TRBV3-1/TRBV3-2 TGTGCCAGCACCTATCGGGGGCTGAACTCTGGAAACACCATATATTTT CASTYRGLNSGNTIYF
. TRBD2 TRBJ2-2 TRBV4-2 TGTGCCAGCAGCCCTCTCGCGGGGGGGCCAGGCGGGGAGCTGTTTTTT CASSPLAGGPGGELFF
. . TRBJ2-2 TRBV4-3 TGCGCCAGCAGCCCTGGGGAGGGGGAGAACACCGGGGAGCTGTTTTTT CASSPGEGENTGELFF
. TRBD1 TRBJ2-2 TRBV5-1 TGCGCCAGCAGAGTAGGGACAGGGGGAATGAACACCGGGGAGCTGTTTTTT CASRVGTGGMNTGELFF
. . TRBJ1-1 TRBV5-1 TGCGCCAGCAGCTTAGGGCTGAACACTGAAGCTTTCTTT CASSLGLNTEAFF
. . TRBJ1-5 TRBV4-1 TGCGCCAGCAGCCAAGAGAGGGGAAGGCCCCAGCATTTT CASSQERGRPQHF
. . TRBJ2-7 TRBV7-9 TGTGCCAGCAGCCTCGGGCAGGGAAGCTCCTACGAGCAGTACTTC CASSLGQGSSYEQYF
once . TRBJ1-1 TRBV19 TGTGCCAGTAGTATAGATCGGTTGAACACTGAAGCTTTCTTT CASSIDRLNTEAFF
. TRBD2 TRBJ2-2 TRBV27 TGTGCCAGCAGTTTTTTGCGGGGGGATTCTATCGGGGAGCTGTTTTTT CASSFLRGDSIGELFF
. . TRBJ2-7 TRBV4-3 TGCGCCAGCAGCCTCAAGGCTTCCTACGAGCAGTACTTC CASSLKASYEQYF
. . TRBJ1-2 TRBV5-4 TGTGCCAGCAGCCGCGGAATGGTGGACAGCACCTATGGCTACACCTTC CASSRGMVDSTYGYTF
. TRBD1 TRBJ1-1 TRBV14 TGTGCCAGCAGCCGACGACAGGGGGTGGACACTGAAGCTTTCTTT CASSRRQGVDTEAFF
. . TRBJ2-7 TRBV19 TGTGCCGCCACTAGTGGTGGGGGAGCCTACGAGCAGTACTTC CAATSGGGAYEQYF
. TRBD1 TRBJ1-5 TRBV19 TGTGCCAGTATGGCTGGACAGAAAATTCCACAGGGGAAATTTAGCAATCAGCCCCAGCATTTT CASMAGQKIPQGKFSNQPQHF
. . TRBJ1-1 TRBV5-1 TGCGCCAGCAGCTTGATACAGGCGAACACTGAAGCTTTCTTT CASSLIQANTEAFF
. . TRBJ1-2 TRBV11-3 TGTGCCAGCAGCGCTAAACAGGGAGATGGCTACACCTTC CASSAKQGDGYTF